This TCR beta chain was captured in a study of untreated major depressive disorder (dated by TCRdb to the late 2010s). At the level of the whole study: In this cross-sectional case-control comparison, antidepressant-free major depressive disorder patients and individually matched non-depressed controls were compared on T cell phenotype and TCR repertoire. The sequencing was a follow-up to the differences in Vbeta 5.1, Vbeta 11 and Vbeta 22 usage that flow cytometry had picked up across the whole cohort.

The Qiagen DNeasy Blood and Tissue Kit was used to extract total genomic DNA from the purified CD4+ T cells. The TCRbeta CDR3 region, defined according to IMGT, was amplified and sequenced using immunoSEQ immunosequencing protocols. The study's own analysis went as follows. The immunoSEQ service preprocessed the raw sequence data to correct PCR and sequencing errors. Data were loaded into the immunoSEQ Analyzer and further analyzed with VDJtools v1.0.7. The paired Wilcoxon signed-rank test was used to test for differences between patients and controls. TCRdb stores this immuneACCESS table with in-frame sequences only. Part of the clones is absent; in the studies checked, under half of the shortfall reflects unresolved V genes, and no reason is known for the rest. V and J calls and clone size are copied from that table; D and trimming were computed from the DNA. Present in this sample are about 20,000 clones, more than 85% of which were seen just once. More than 0.55% of the sample is held by the ten biggest clonotypes.

For sex, age, current smoking status and body mass index, every depressed patient had a pairwise-matched non-depressed control. All participants were of European descent. Patients were diagnosed with major depressive disorder by DSM-IV criteria and had a Hamilton Rating Scale for Depression score of 18 or higher. No psychiatric medication, including antidepressants, had been taken by patients for at least 8 weeks before enrollment. Among patients, depression severity was moderate to severe. All participants were excluded for major medical conditions, Axis I/II comorbidities, regular medication or illicit drug use, or drinking over 100 g alcohol weekly. Approximately 30 ml of peripheral blood was collected into EDTA tubes from each participant. Thawed PBMCs underwent magnetic negative selection with the BD IMag Human CD4 T Lymphocyte Enrichment Set to purify CD4+ T cells. A purity of roughly 96% was typically achieved with the CD4+ enrichment method, as confirmed by flow cytometry. A subgroup of five case-control pairs, selected blind to chemokine receptor expression and flow-cytometric repertoire skewing results, was subjected to TCRbeta sequencing. Every blood sample was taken in the morning at 8:00 a.m., and Ficoll-Hypaque gradient centrifugation was used to isolate PBMCs. PBMCs were cryopreserved by gradual cooling to -80 degrees C and were kept in liquid nitrogen until assay.

What the work shows at the level of the full study, not this receptor alone: For the sequencing comparisons, one-tailed planned tests were applied to only three preselected Vbeta families. Strict matching and exclusion criteria produced a comparatively small study sample, limiting generalizability of findings. In the sequencing data, TRBV25-01 and TRBV02-01 usage matched the flow-cytometry pattern without reaching statistical significance. In every sequenced subject, the top five TRBV05-01 clones were all identified as private clones. Sequencing confirmed higher TRBV05-01 (Vbeta 5.1) usage among CD4+ T cells of depressed patients than controls, with p = 0.040 in a one-tailed test.

V is cut by 6 bases and J by 5 bases, and the space between the germline ends is 13 bases. Reading from cysteine to phenylalanine, the CDR3 counts 13 amino acids. Solely the CDR3 DNA is kept, with 39 bases framed from the first base. Via the germline V gene, CDR1 is SGHVS and CDR2 FNYEAQ. With respect to this clone: There is no known antigen for this receptor. No base quality information exists; no much larger clone differs at one position.

The sequenced sample consisted of CD4+ T cells from PBMCs. The chain links TRBV7-6 with TRBJ1-1; the D gene cannot be resolved reliably. This receptor was obtained from a woman between 40 and 50 years old with major depressive disorder. The CDR3 region: CASSRGGDTEAFF. The DNA sequence is given as TGTGCCAGCAGTCGCGGTGGGGATACTGAAGCTTTCTTT.